This T cell receptor (beta chain) was captured by sequencing in a study of blood T cell repertoires in COVID-19. At the level of the study: Samples of COVID-19 (acute and convalescent) were obtained from the United States, Italy and Spain. The cDNA or gDNA used as material had been derived from T cells, B-cell-depleted T cells, or PBMCs.

Profiling relied on immunoSEQ multiplex PCR, and the TCRdb table lists in-frame clones only, not all of them. The repertoire holds roughly 180,000 clones, just over 85% seen once, with nearly 8.5% in the top ten. The TCR comes from a man in his fifties or sixties with acute or convalescent COVID-19. Sequenced sample: peripheral blood.

CDR3 sequence: CAWSVIRQGNTEAFF. The DNA of the CDR3 is TGTGCCTGGAGTGTAATTAGGCAGGGAAACACTGAAGCTTTCTTT. The rearrangement links TRBV30 to TRBJ1-1; D perhaps matches TRBD1 (5 bases). The V end was cut by 0 bases, the J end by 2 bases, with 13 bases between. Germline V gene sequence: CDR1 GTSNPN, CDR2 SVGIG (reference sequence). The length of the CDR3 is 15 residues. Full variable domain (rest looked up from reference TRBV30 and TRBJ1-1): SQTIHQWPATLVQPVGSPLSLECTVEGTSNPNLYWYRQAAGRGLQLLFYSVGIGQISSEVPQNLSASRPQDRQFILSSKKLLLSDSGFYLCAWSVIRQGNTEAFFGQGTRLTVV.